A selection of T cell receptor beta chains follows, all from one sample in a study of blood T cell repertoires in COVID-19. Assay used: immunoSEQ multiplex PCR; TCRdb lists only in-frame clones, some missing. The sample consists of about 240,000 clones, about nine tenths of them appearing once. Specimen: PBMCs or T cells enriched from blood (not recorded which). The receptors originated from a woman aged 30 to 39 with acute COVID-19. Each CDR3 is given without its conserved first and last residue. Each record gives: J gene, V gene, CDR3 protein.

TRBJ1-4 TRBV11-2 ASSLAGRGGKLF
TRBJ2-3 TRBV5-6 AGGRLTDTQY
TRBJ1-2 TRBV4-1 ASSQTATDDYGYT
TRBJ1-1 TRBV19 ASKWGTVNTEAF
TRBJ2-1 TRBV11-2 ASSFSGVDNEQF
TRBJ1-2 TRBV19 ASEYGLNYGYT
TRBJ1-1 TRBV11-3 ASSSDRAGRAF
TRBJ1-4 TRBV7-9 ASSYDRSNEKLF
TRBJ1-1 TRBV23-1 ASRGKAEEAF
TRBJ2-5 TRBV4-1 ASSPPGIQETQY
TRBJ2-1 TRBV24-1 ATSPSGVHNEQF
TRBJ1-1 TRBV28 ASSLQGEANTEAF
TRBJ2-2 TRBV27 ASSFRIQGANTGELF
TRBJ1-5 TRBV21-1 ASSKPRQIRNQPQH
TRBJ1-1 TRBV7-2 ASSLGGTGGVEAF
TRBJ2-3 TRBV2 ASSGLITDTQY
TRBJ1-1 TRBV19 ASSIPDRGRKAEAF
TRBJ2-4 TRBV7-2 ASSLDRWQGYAKNIQY
TRBJ1-6 TRBV6-4 ASRAQGSNSPLH
TRBJ2-3 TRBV29-1 SGGHRERDTQY
TRBJ1-2 TRBV18 ASSSKGDRGLYGYT
TRBJ2-5 TRBV9 ASSARGETQY
TRBJ1-2 TRBV7-8 ASSLALEARGYT
TRBJ2-1 TRBV18 ASSAGSYNEQF
TRBJ1-2 TRBV7-9 ASSLGDSSGYT
TRBJ2-7 TRBV5-6 ASSWGQSYEQY
TRBJ1-1 TRBV28 ASSRLGSTEAF
TRBJ1-2 TRBV9 ASSGGDYGYT
TRBJ1-1 TRBV4-3 ASSHSDRLMNTEAF
TRBJ1-2 TRBV2 ASSRNYGYT
TRBJ2-7 TRBV7-2 ASSSGTADYEQY
TRBJ2-4 TRBV12-3/TRBV12-4 ASSTHVLSIQY
TRBJ1-5 TRBV19 ASSTQGPQPQH
TRBJ1-2 TRBV7-9 ASSFTGSANYGYT
TRBJ1-4 TRBV11-2 ASSSLSTGGVSEKLF
TRBJ1-2 TRBV5-4 ASSLGPMTGGNLYGYT
TRBJ1-1 TRBV5-6 ASRPTGGNTEAF
TRBJ1-2 TRBV10-3 AISRNQGASSGYT
TRBJ1-5 TRBV7-8 ASSLRTDSNQPQH
TRBJ1-1 TRBV14 ASSQTLGGTEAF
TRBJ1-5 TRBV27 ASRAGTGGVDNQPQH
TRBJ2-1 TRBV25-1 ASSEYEGDEQF
TRBJ1-5 TRBV19 ASSSGRTGGNQPQH